A single T cell receptor (beta chain) is shown here with its context. Its specificity is not known. Profiled with immunoSEQ multiplex PCR; TCRdb holds only in-frame clones, not every one. In the table there are some 250,000 clones, more than 75% of which are singletons. The CDR3 runs 13 residues. Germline V gene lookup returns CDR1 PRHDT and CDR2 FYEKMQ (reference sequence). V dropped 3 bases and J dropped 6 bases, with 11 bases sitting between them. The data belong to a study of cytomegalovirus exposure and HLA in healthy donors. Background on the study: The 666 first-cohort repertoires shared a platform with the roughly 120 validation repertoires, as reported in a later analysis.

Study conclusions and caveats: The study put under 200 TCR beta chains on its list as cytomegalovirus-associated. The finding came from a later analysis; first-cohort TCR clusters tended to co-occur in the roughly 120 validation repertoires.

The sequence came from a woman aged 25 to 39 in good health and CMV-seropositive. What was sequenced was PBMCs. The V call is TRBV13, the J call TRBJ1-1; no firm D call. The CDR3, as DNA: TGTGCCAGCAGCTTTATTACGGTCTCTGAAGCTTTCTTT. This sequence encodes CASSFITVSEAFF.